A selection of T cell receptor beta chains follows, all from one sample in a study of radiotherapy plus CTLA-4 blockade in lung cancer. The table came from immunoSEQ multiplex PCR; TCRdb's copy has only in-frame clones and leaves some out. The data contain tens of thousands of clones, about 72% of them seen just once; the ten biggest clones take up about 3%. Sequenced material: peripheral blood, taken from a patient treated with radiotherapy plus ipilimumab. The receptors were gathered from a human donor with non-small cell lung cancer who had a complete response to radiotherapy plus ipilimumab. Both conserved end residues are part of each CDR3. D genes are given only for firm matches. Size values are once, few and many counts, or a class for expanded clones, and some rows have none.

-	TRBV5-4	TRBJ2-3	TRBD1	TGTGCCAGCAGCTTGGCCCGAACAGGGGATCCGCAGTATTTT	CASSLARTGDPQYF
-	TRBV29-1	TRBJ1-1	-	TGCAGCGTTGACACTGTGCGGGGGGAAGCTTTCTTT	CSVDTVRGEAFF
-	TRBV29-1	TRBJ2-1	-	TGCAGCGCAAGTGAACTTCATAATGAGCAGTTCTTC	CSASELHNEQFF
-	TRBV28	TRBJ2-3	TRBD2	TGTGCCAGCAGACCAGCGGGAGCCACAGATACGCAGTATTTT	CASRPAGATDTQYF
-	TRBV7-2	TRBJ2-3	-	TGTGCCAGCAGCCTCGAGGGCTATACGCAGTATTTT	CASSLEGYTQYF
-	TRBV28	TRBJ2-2	TRBD1	TGTGCCAGCAGGGGGATAGCCGGGACAGGGGAGAACACCGGGGAGCTGTTTTTT	CASRGIAGTGENTGELFF
-	TRBV5-8	TRBJ1-5	-	TGTGCCAGCAGCGGCCCACGAAATCAGCCCCAGCATTTT	CASSGPRNQPQHF
-	TRBV11-2	TRBJ2-7	TRBD1	TGTGCCAGCAGCTCCGCCGGGACAGAGATCTACGAGCAGTACTTC	CASSSAGTEIYEQYF
-	TRBV18	TRBJ2-2	-	TGTGCCAGCTCACCATCCCAGGGGACCACCGGGGAGCTGTTTTTT	CASSPSQGTTGELFF
-	TRBV19	TRBJ2-2	-	TGTGCCAGTAGTCTCGAGGGGGCCGGGGAGCTGTTTTTT	CASSLEGAGELFF
-	TRBV6-1	TRBJ2-3	-	TGTGCCAGCAGTATTACAGGGATGGGGCAGTATTTT	CASSITGMGQYF
-	TRBV5-1	TRBJ2-3	-	TGCGCCAGCAGCATTTTAGGAGTAGAAGCGCAGTATTTT	CASSILGVEAQYF
few	TRBV10-1	TRBJ2-7	-	TGCGCCAGCAGTGTGGGACTCTCCTACGAGCAGTACTTC	CASSVGLSYEQYF
-	TRBV19	TRBJ1-5	-	TGTGCCAGTAGGGTAGAAACAACAGGGAGAGCGAATCAGCCCCAGCATTTT	CASRVETTGRANQPQHF
-	TRBV29-1	TRBJ2-7	-	TGCAGCGTTGAAGAGCCTTCGGGCGAGCAGTACTTC	CSVEEPSGEQYF
-	TRBV15	TRBJ1-1	-	TGTGCCACCAGCAGAGATCGTCCTGGACGCGGGGCAGCTTTCTTT	CATSRDRPGRGAAFF
-	TRBV4-3	TRBJ2-1	-	TGCGCCAGCAGCCAAGAAGGCTTTGGCACTAGTGTCGGTGAGCAGTTCTTC	CASSQEGFGTSVGEQFF
-	TRBV18	TRBJ2-5	TRBD2	TGTGCCAGCTCACCACTAGCGGGGGGCCAAGAGACCCAGTACTTC	CASSPLAGGQETQYF
once	TRBV7-6	TRBJ1-4	-	TGTGCCAGCAGCCGACAGGCAACTAATGAAAAACTGTTTTTT	CASSRQATNEKLFF
-	TRBV7-8	TRBJ2-5	-	TGTGCCAGCAGCTTAGGGACGAGCAGGGTAGAGACCCAGTACTTC	CASSLGTSRVETQYF
-	TRBV29-1	TRBJ1-5	-	TGCAGCGTTGAGATCCAGGGAAGGCCCCAGCATTTT	CSVEIQGRPQHF
-	TRBV18	TRBJ1-4	TRBD1	TGTGCCAGCTCCCCCAGACAGGGGCCAACTAATGAAAAACTGTTTTTT	CASSPRQGPTNEKLFF
-	TRBV6-1	TRBJ2-1	TRBD2	TGTGCCAGCAGCCGGCCAGCGGGAGTGAAGAATGAGCAGTTCTTC	CASSRPAGVKNEQFF
-	TRBV7-2	TRBJ2-1	TRBD1	TGTGCCAGCAGCCAACAGGGGGCCCTCTCCTACAATGAGCAGTTCTTC	CASSQQGALSYNEQFF
few	TRBV4-1	TRBJ2-7	TRBD2	TGCGCCAGCAGCCATTCGAGCGGGGGGGTTACCTACGAGCAGTACTTC	CASSHSSGGVTYEQYF
-	TRBV7-8	TRBJ2-7	TRBD1	TGTGCCAGCAGCCAATTCTCCGGGACAGGAACACCCTACGAGCAGTACTTC	CASSQFSGTGTPYEQYF
-	TRBV6-1	TRBJ2-3	-	TGTGCCAGCAGTGAAGTAGCAGAGAGCACAGATACGCAGTATTTT	CASSEVAESTDTQYF
once	TRBV6-1	TRBJ2-7	-	TGTGCCAGCAGTCCCCAAGGGGCTCTCTACGAGCAGTACTTC	CASSPQGALYEQYF
-	TRBV6-6	TRBJ2-7	-	TGTGCCAGCAGACGACAAGCCTCCTACGAGCAGTACTTC	CASRRQASYEQYF
-	TRBV7-6	TRBJ2-7	-	TGTGCCAGCAGCCCACGGGCAGGGTCTGGCGGCGAGCAGTACTTC	CASSPRAGSGGEQYF
-	TRBV12-5	TRBJ2-7	TRBD1	TGTGCTAGTGGGCCCCGTCCGGGACAGCAATACGAGCAGTACTTC	CASGPRPGQQYEQYF
-	TRBV10-2	TRBJ1-4	TRBD1	TGCGCCAGCAGTGGAGGGACAGGGCTTAATGAAAAACTGTTTTTT	CASSGGTGLNEKLFF
-	TRBV11-2	TRBJ1-2	-	TGTGCCAGCAGCCCACGTCGGGGAGGGGACGGCTACACCTTC	CASSPRRGGDGYTF
few	TRBV18	TRBJ1-3	TRBD1	TGTGCCAGCTCACCACCGTCCGGGGACAGAGTAAACACCATATATTTT	CASSPPSGDRVNTIYF
-	TRBV19	TRBJ1-5	-	TGTGCCAGTAGTATCGGGGGTTATAGCAATCAGCCCCAGCATTTT	CASSIGGYSNQPQHF
-	TRBV6-5	TRBJ1-2	-	TGTGCCAGCGGAACCCACCGGGAAGGCAACTATGGCTACACCTTC	CASGTHREGNYGYTF
-	TRBV29-1	TRBJ2-5	-	TGCAGCGTTGGGGTAGGGGTTACGCAAGAGACCCAGTACTTC	CSVGVGVTQETQYF
-	TRBV7-9	TRBJ2-3	-	TGTGCCAGCAGCTTGGCGGCAGCCACAGATACGCAGTATTTT	CASSLAAATDTQYF
many	TRBV5-5	TRBJ2-7	-	TGTGCCAGCAGCTTAGGGGGTTCCTTCTCCTACGAGCAGTACTTC	CASSLGGSFSYEQYF
once	TRBV15	TRBJ1-2	-	TGTGCCACCAGCAGAGCTGGGGAGGGAAGGTATGGCTACACCTTC	CATSRAGEGRYGYTF
-	TRBV6-6	TRBJ2-2	TRBD2	TGTGCCAGCAGTACTAGCGGGGTGAACACCGGGGAGCTGTTTTTT	CASSTSGVNTGELFF
-	TRBV6-5	TRBJ2-5	-	TGTGCCAGCAGTTACCAGGGGCGAGAGACCCAGTACTTC	CASSYQGRETQYF
-	TRBV10-1	TRBJ2-3	TRBD2	TGCGCCAGCAGGGCCGGGACTAGCGGGAGTTTTGATACGCAGTATTTT	CASRAGTSGSFDTQYF
-	TRBV7-9	TRBJ2-1	TRBD1	TGTGCCAGCAGCCCCTACAGGGGCGCGAGGGGAAATGAGCAGTTCTTC	CASSPYRGARGNEQFF
-	TRBV7-2	TRBJ2-6	TRBD1	TGTGCCAGCAGCATCCGACAGGGGAGCTCTGGGGCCAACGTCCTGACTTTC	CASSIRQGSSGANVLTF
-	TRBV28	TRBJ2-2	TRBD2	TGTGCCAGCAGTTTTTTCGGGAGGCTTGGCACCGGGGAGCTGTTTTTT	CASSFFGRLGTGELFF
-	TRBV2	TRBJ1-6	-	TGTGCCAGCGGGGGGGTCCGAAATTCACCCCTCCACTTT	CASGGVRNSPLHF
-	TRBV11-2	TRBJ2-3	TRBD2	TGTGCCAGCAGCTTAGTCCCGAAAGCTAGCGGGAGGGTGGGTAATTTT	CASSLVPKASGRVGNF